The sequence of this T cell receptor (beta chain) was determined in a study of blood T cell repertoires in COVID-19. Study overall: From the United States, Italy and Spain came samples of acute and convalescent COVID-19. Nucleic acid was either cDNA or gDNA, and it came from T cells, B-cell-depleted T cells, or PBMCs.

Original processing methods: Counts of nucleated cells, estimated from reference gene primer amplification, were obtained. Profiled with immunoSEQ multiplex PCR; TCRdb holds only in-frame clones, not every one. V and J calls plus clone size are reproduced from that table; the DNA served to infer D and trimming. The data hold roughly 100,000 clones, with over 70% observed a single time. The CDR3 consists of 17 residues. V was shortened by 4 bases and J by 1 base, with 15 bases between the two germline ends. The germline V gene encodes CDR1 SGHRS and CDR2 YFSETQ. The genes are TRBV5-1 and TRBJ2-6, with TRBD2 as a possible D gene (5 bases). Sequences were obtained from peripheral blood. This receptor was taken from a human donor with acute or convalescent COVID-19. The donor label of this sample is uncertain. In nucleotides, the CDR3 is TGCGCCAGCAGCCGTGAAGCTCGGGGATCTGGGGCCAACGTCCTGACTTTC. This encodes CASSREARGSGANVLTF.